This T cell receptor beta chain stems from a study of technical replicates of blood from a handful of donors. The germline gives CDR1 KGHSH, CDR2 LQKENI. The CDR3 consists of 15 residues. The V and J ends lost 4 bases and 3 bases, in that order; junction bases with no gene match: 4. TCRdb's table, derived via immunoSEQ multiplex PCR, lists solely in-frame clones and lacks some. The sample lists roughly 93,000 clones; approximately 95% were seen once. The sample holds a few counts of this clone. V is TRBV18 and J is TRBJ1-5; 9 bases map to TRBD1. The sequencing sample was made of T cells isolated from PBMCs. The receptor's source is a human donor in good health. The CDR3 bases are TGTGCCAGCTCACTCGGGACAGGGCCCAATCAGCCCCAGCATTTT. Its translation: CASSLGTGPNQPQHF.